Described below is a single T cell receptor (beta chain) sequence and its context. J was trimmed by 2 bases and V by 2 bases; bases with no gene match: 5. Germline CDR1 SGHTA, CDR2 FQGNSA. CDR3 length equals 15 residues. These data come from a study of blood T cells in healthy people across ages. The overall study: The template switching approach captured approximately one barcoded beta molecule for every two T cells.

Next came a second PCR, run for about 6 to 12 cycles, which used a sample-barcoded 5' primer along with a J-beta primer mix. TCRdb processed the 5' RACE reads anew with MiXCR; each CDR3 protein has one entry. The sample lists a few hundred thousand distinct CDR3 sequences; more than 45% were seen once. The rearrangement uses TRBV7-2 and TRBJ2-5, with 7 bases fitting TRBD1. The clonotype was recovered from a man between 60 and 75 years old in good health. Input material: blood. The CDR3 here is CASSLTPGQQETQYF. CDR3 in DNA: TGTGCCAGCAGCTTAACACCGGGACAGCAAGAGACCCAGTACTTC.